A selection of T cell receptor beta chains follows, all from one sample in a study of T cells expressing NK-cell markers. TCRdb re-called the 5' RACE reads and gives one entry per CDR3 protein, without DNA. The sample table includes 350,000 to 450,000 distinct CDR3 sequences. The sample comprised blood T cells: a sorted CD56 or NKG2C T cell subset, CD4+ or CD8+ T cells, or bulk PBMC T cells (not recorded which). These receptor sequences come from a man aged 18-70 years in good health. Each CDR3 is given with its conserved first and last residue.

v_gene,j_gene,CDR3aa
TRBV29-1,TRBJ1-1,CSAAGRMNTEAFF
TRBV6-6,TRBJ1-2,CASRSTENYGYTF
TRBV29-1,TRBJ2-7,CSVEVTGSPYEQYF
TRBV5-1,TRBJ2-1,CASSQGQDGFRNEQFF
TRBV5-1,TRBJ2-6,CASSEIQGPSGANVLTF
TRBV5-1,TRBJ1-2,CASSPGPGRDRGNGYTF
TRBV24-1,TRBJ2-5,CATSLSRNQETQYF
TRBV5-1,TRBJ1-6,CASSLQPGGGSPLHF
TRBV7-9,TRBJ1-1,CASSSGQGYTEAFF
TRBV12-3/TRBV12-4,TRBJ2-5,CASSPTGLLETQYF
TRBV14,TRBJ2-5,CASSARQGSETQYF
TRBV7-9,TRBJ1-1,CASSLKGTGEAFF
TRBV27,TRBJ1-2,CASSLSGTLYGYTF
TRBV9,TRBJ2-7,CASSPLTASLTGDVEQYF
TRBV28,TRBJ1-2,CASSLTGESYGYTF
TRBV4-1,TRBJ1-4,CASKKGGPNEKLFF
TRBV7-2,TRBJ2-2,CASSLKTLENTGELFF
TRBV10-3,TRBJ2-7,CAISKGQEYEQYF
TRBV20-1,TRBJ1-1,CSAQDRPLMNTEAFF
TRBV5-1,TRBJ2-5,CASSWRTGNQETQYF
TRBV6-2/TRBV6-3,TRBJ2-1,CASSYPDYRNEQFF
TRBV18,TRBJ2-5,CASSPNTGETQYF
TRBV20-1,TRBJ2-5,CSARDSLAGTYQETQYF
TRBV29-1,TRBJ2-3,CSKKTGTDTQYF
TRBV5-1,TRBJ1-4,CASSLGTRGSTEKLFF
TRBV4-2,TRBJ1-4,CASSPIGGLKGEKLFF
TRBV18,TRBJ2-3,CASSPRGNAQRDTQYF
TRBV5-4,TRBJ1-2,CASSAETRAVTYGYTF